This TCR beta chain was recorded in a study of blood T cell repertoires in COVID-19. Turning to the study itself: Both acute and convalescent COVID-19 samples were obtained from the United States, Italy and Spain. PBMCs, B-cell-depleted T cells, or T cells provided the cDNA or gDNA that made up the material.

Per the original data handling: From reference gene primer amplification, estimates of nucleated cell counts were derived. Repertoires were generated with immunoSEQ multiplex PCR, while TCRdb's copy carries only in-frame clones and drops some. V, J and clone size are taken as reported in that table, and D and trimming were inferred from the DNA itself. The data contain about 520,000 clones, approximately 83% of them seen just once; the ten biggest clones take up roughly 3.2%. The receptor was derived from a human donor in a cohort sampled during active COVID-19. The material sequenced was peripheral blood.

The CDR3 loop is CSVLRGATDTQYF. CDR3 DNA sequence: TGCAGCGTACTCCGGGGGGCTACAGATACGCAGTATTTT. The chain employs TRBV29-1 and TRBJ2-3; the D gene is possibly TRBD2 (7 bases). This CDR3 is 13 amino acids long. Germline-derived CDR1 and CDR2 are SQVTM and ANQGSEA. V lost 6 bases and J 3 bases, leaving 13 bases between the germline ends.